This entry is about one T cell receptor (beta chain). The antigen is unknown. These data are taken from a study of cytomegalovirus exposure and HLA in healthy donors. Turning to the study itself: Both the 120 or so validation repertoires and the approximately 670 first-cohort repertoires used the same platform, as reported by a later analysis. Study-level results: CMV antigen specificity was confirmed in vitro for a few CMV-associated chains. According to a subsequent analysis, TCR clusters identified in the first cohort showed a tendency to co-occur across the 120 or so validation repertoires.

Profiled with immunoSEQ multiplex PCR; TCRdb holds only in-frame clones, not every one. The sample has 200,000 to 250,000 clones; 65% to 85% are singletons. The CDR3 is 16 residues long. CDR1 and CDR2 (germline): MDHEN, SYDVKM. Trimming removed 8 bases from V and 0 bases from J, with 17 bases in between. The clonotype was recovered from a woman aged 30 to 39 in good health and CMV-seropositive. The chain joins TRBV28 to TRBJ1-5; tentative D call: TRBD1 (5 bases). Sequencing was carried out using PBMCs. CDR3 DNA sequence: TGTGCCAGCCGTCTCCAGGGCGAATATAGCAATCAGCCCCAGCATTTT. Translating it yields CASRLQGEYSNQPQHF.